These 18 T cell receptor beta chains share one sample of origin, sequenced in a study of blood T cell repertoires in COVID-19. Profiled with immunoSEQ multiplex PCR; TCRdb holds only in-frame clones, not every one. The sample has 110,000 or so clones, about 80% seen once; the top ten hold approximately 7%. Specimen: peripheral blood. Every receptor here comes from a woman aged 45-59 years with acute or convalescent COVID-19.

The chain employs TRBV9 and TRBJ1-2, with TRBD1 matching over 7 bases. The CDR3 spans 16 residues. Unmatched junction bases numbered 9, after V lost 0 bases and J lost 4 bases. Germline V CDR1 and CDR2: SGDLS, YYNGEE. Here the CDR3 reads CASSVGGGLKGYGYTF. CDR3 in DNA: TGTGCCAGCAGCGTAGGAGGGGGCTTGAAGGGCTATGGCTACACCTTC.

This clone appeared a few times. This chain's CDR3 is CASSRGQGSNYGYTF. The CDR3 DNA is TGTGCCAGCAGCCGCGGACAGGGGTCAAACTATGGCTACACCTTC. This rearrangement joins TRBV11-2 to TRBJ1-2, with 9 bases matching TRBD1. Germline CDR1 SGHAT, CDR2 FQNNGV. V was pared by 5 bases and J by 2 bases, with 6 bases of the junction left unmatched. CDR3 length: 15 amino acids.

This clone has just a few counts. The V and J genes are TRBV11-2 and TRBJ1-6; D perhaps matches TRBD1 (5 bases). The CDR3 runs 16 residues. Trimming cost V 0 bases and J 9 bases, with 15 bases left between them. Per germline, CDR1 SGHAT and CDR2 FQNNGV. CDR3: CASSLEGWAQGSPLHF. The CDR3 DNA reads as TGTGCCAGCAGCTTAGAAGGGTGGGCGCAGGGTTCACCCCTCCACTTT.

The chain carries TRBV3-1 (or the pseudogene TRBV3-2) and TRBJ1-5, with 9 bases aligning to TRBD1. V dropped 1 base and J dropped 4; count of bases not matched to a gene: 2. CDR3 length: 15 amino acids. Germline V gives CDR1 LGHDT, CDR2 YNNKEL (reference sequence). CDR3 nucleotide sequence: TGTGCCAGCAGCCAAGGAGGGACAGGGAATCAGCCCCAGCATTTT. Protein sequence: CASSQGGTGNQPQHF.

This chain connects TRBV5-1 to TRBJ1-2, with D tentatively TRBD1 (5 bases). Trimming left V 4 bases short and J 4 bases short, with 14 bases between. The CDR3 runs 14 residues. CDR1 SGHRS and CDR2 YFSETQ come from the germline V gene. The CDR3 loop is CASSPSGGGYGYTF. The CDR3 DNA reads TGCGCCAGCAGCCCGAGCGGGGGGGGCTATGGCTACACCTTC.

The rearrangement links TRBV10-3 to TRBJ2-2, with 11 bases that match TRBD2. Per the germline V gene, CDR1 is ENHRY and CDR2 is SYGVKD. The CDR3 length is 15 residues. The ends lost 8 bases at V and 3 bases at J; junction bases unmatched: 5. Here the CDR3 DNA reads TGTGCCATCGGCAAGGGACTAGCGGACACCGGGGAGCTGTTTTTT. Translating gives CAIGKGLADTGELFF.

This chain uses TRBV19 with TRBJ1-2; no clear D gene. Germline assignment: CDR1 LNHDA and CDR2 SQIVND (reference sequence). V was shortened by 5 bases and J by 4 bases, with 20 bases between the two germline ends. The CDR3 is made up of 16 amino acids. This CDR3 reads CASSVFGKTMGYGYTF. For the CDR3, the DNA is TGTGCCAGTAGTGTATTCGGAAAGACTATGGGCTATGGCTACACCTTC.

V and J are TRBV5-1 and TRBJ2-1, with 9 nucleotides matching TRBD1. CDR3 length: 16 residues. V gave up 1 base and J gave up 7 bases; unmatched junction bases: 9. CDR1 and CDR2 (germline): SGHRS, YFSETQ. The CDR3 bases are TGCGCCAGCAGCTTGTTGATGCGGACAGGGGTAAATGAGCAGTTCTTC. Residues: CASSLLMRTGVNEQFF.

The J gene is TRBJ1-3, the V gene TRBV5-1; D not resolved. The V gene lost 0 bases and the J gene lost 6 bases, with 10 bases spanning the gap. This CDR3 comprises 14 residues. From germline, CDR1 is SGHRS and CDR2 YFSETQ. CDR3 loop: CASSLDPGANTIYF. The CDR3 DNA reads as TGCGCCAGCAGCTTGGATCCGGGAGCAAACACCATATATTTT.

This chain uses TRBV5-1 with TRBJ1-2; D might be TRBD1 (5 bases). From germline, CDR1 is SGHRS and CDR2 YFSETQ. V was trimmed by 7 bases and J by 6 bases, leaving 19 bases between them. There are 14 residues in the CDR3. The chain's CDR3 is CASRPPGVQNGYTF. The CDR3 coding sequence is TGCGCCAGCCGACCCCCGGGGGTTCAAAATGGCTACACCTTC.

This chain connects TRBV15 to TRBJ2-7; 13 bases line up with TRBD2. This CDR3 is 19 amino acids long. V was clipped by 2 bases and J by 0 bases; unmatched bases: 10. Germline V gene lookup returns CDR1 LNHNV and CDR2 YYDKDF (reference sequence). In DNA form, the CDR3 reads TGTGCCACCAGCAGACAAACTAGCGGGGGGGCCCCCAGCTCCTACGAGCAGTACTTC. Translated: CATSRQTSGGAPSSYEQYF.

The chain joins TRBV30 to TRBJ2-1; no reliable D call. V was trimmed by 2 bases and J by 8 bases, leaving 10 bases between them. Germline V gene sequence: CDR1 GTSNPN, CDR2 SVGIG (reference sequence). This CDR3 is built from 12 residues. CDR3 residues: CAWSPAVDEQFF. CDR3 nucleotides: TGTGCCTGGAGTCCCGCAGTGGATGAGCAGTTCTTC.

As for this clone: This same CDR3 is encoded by further DNA sequences in the sample. This chain connects TRBV12-5 to TRBJ1-1, with D perhaps TRBD1 (6 bases). Germline-derived CDR1 and CDR2 are LGHNT and FRNRAP. The CDR3 covers 12 residues. Trimming removed 2 bases at V and 8 bases at J, with 9 bases between. CDR3 bases: TGTGCTAGTGGTTTGAACAGGGCGGAAGCTTTCTTT. Protein sequence: CASGLNRAEAFF. Variable domain in full (rest from reference TRBV12-5 and TRBJ1-1): DARVTQTPRHKVTEMGQEVTMRCQPILGHNTVFWYRQTMMQGLELLAYFRNRAPLDDSGMPKDRFSAEMPDATLATLKIQPSEPRDSAVYFCASGLNRAEAFFGQGTRLTVV.

The V gene is TRBV28, the J gene TRBJ1-4; a possible D gene is TRBD1 (5 bases). Deletions cut 5 bases from V and 5 bases from J, with 18 bases between. CDR1 and CDR2 (germline): MDHEN, SYDVKM. The CDR3 contains 16 residues. In nucleotides, the CDR3 is TGTGCCAGCAGTGTAGCAAGGGCAGGGAGGAATGAAAAACTGTTTTTT. Protein product: CASSVARAGRNEKLFF.

The gene calls are TRBV15 and TRBJ1-6; no firm D call. This CDR3 is 15 amino acids long. Looked up from germline, CDR1 is LNHNV and CDR2 is YYDKDF (reference sequence). Trimming removed 0 bases at V and 12 bases at J, with 15 bases between. The CDR3 bases are TGTGCCACCAGCAGAGAAGGTGTATGGTCAGGACCCCTCCACTTT. Protein: CATSREGVWSGPLHF.

This chain joins TRBV6-5 and TRBJ1-1; weak D call: TRBD1 (5 bases). The CDR3 spans 13 residues. In germline, CDR1 is MNHEY, CDR2 SVGAGI. Deletions cut 7 bases from V and 3 bases from J, with 12 bases between. The CDR3 nucleotides read TGTGCCAGCAAACTCCGGGGGGACACTGAAGCTTTCTTT. Translated: CASKLRGDTEAFF.

This sequence joins TRBV2 and TRBJ1-2, with 9 bases that match TRBD1. The junction had 15 bases not matched to a gene; V was cut back by 7 bases and J by 3 bases. This CDR3 has 17 residues. The germline gives CDR1 SNHLY, CDR2 FYNNEI. DNA of the CDR3: TGTGCCAGCACGAGGCCCGGGACAGGGCAAATTGACTATGGCTACACCTTC. Its protein is CASTRPGTGQIDYGYTF. The variable domain in full, completed from reference TRBV2 and TRBJ1-2, reads EPEVTQTPSHQVTQMGQEVILRCVPISNHLYFYWYRQILGQKVEFLVSFYNNEISEKSEIFDDQFSVERPDGSNFTLKIRSTKLEDSAMYFCASTRPGTGQIDYGYTFGSGTRLTVV.

This rearrangement joins TRBV5-8 to TRBJ1-2; 7 bases line up with TRBD1. This CDR3 region has 13 residues. Germline CDR1 is SGHTS and CDR2 is YDEGEE. V was clipped by 4 bases and J by 9 bases; unmatched bases: 9. The CDR3 nucleotides are TGTGCCAGCAGCCCTGAAAGGACAGGACGCTACACCTTC. As protein: CASSPERTGRYTF.